This passage covers 10 T cell receptor beta chains from one sample sequenced in a study of blood T cell repertoires in COVID-19. TCRdb's copy holds only in-frame clones and misses some; the assay was immunoSEQ multiplex PCR. The sample yields about 300,000 clones, 88% seen once. Specimen: peripheral blood. These receptors originate from a young man with active or convalescent COVID-19.

This chain connects TRBV4-1 to TRBJ1-1; 9 bases align to TRBD1. Germline V lookup: CDR1 MGHRA, CDR2 YSYEKL. After removal of 4 bases from V and 5 bases from J, the junction contained 8 bases not matched to a gene. The CDR3 spans 15 residues. CDR3 amino acids: CASSLSGTGLTEAFF. CDR3 DNA: TGCGCCAGCAGCCTTTCGGGGACAGGGCTGACTGAAGCTTTCTTT.

V is TRBV18 and J is TRBJ1-2, with TRBD1 identical over 8 bases. The CDR3 extends over 17 amino acids. The junction had 12 bases not matched to a gene; V was cut back by 0 bases and J by 6 bases. CDR1 and CDR2 from the germline V gene are KGHSH and LQKENI. CDR3 sequence reads: CASSPPSSRQTGDGYTF. The CDR3 bases are TGTGCCAGCTCACCACCTTCTTCCCGACAGACAGGGGATGGCTACACCTTC.

The V gene is TRBV7-8, the J gene TRBJ2-5; TRBD1 matches at 12 bases. The germline V gene has CDR1 SGHVS and CDR2 FQNEAQ. The CDR3 spans 15 residues. The V and J ends lost 9 bases and 5 bases, in that order; junction bases with no gene match: 10. For the CDR3, the DNA is TGTGCCAGTTCTAAAGGGACAGGGGGCTTTGAGACCCAGTACTTC. Encoded protein: CASSKGTGGFETQYF.

V and J are TRBV13 and TRBJ2-7; 9 bases fit TRBD2. Looked up from germline, CDR1 is PRHDT and CDR2 is FYEKMQ (reference sequence). The CDR3 length is 15 residues. V shed 3 bases and J 3 bases; nucleotides not matched to a gene: 6. The CDR3 sequence is CASSFLVSGGYEQYF. The CDR3 DNA reads TGTGCCAGCAGCTTTTTGGTTAGCGGGGGCTACGAGCAGTACTTC.

V is TRBV27 and J is TRBJ2-5; D is possibly TRBD1 (6 bases). V was pared by 2 bases and J by 2 bases, with 12 bases between. Germline V gene data show CDR1 as MNHEY and CDR2 as SMNVEV (reference sequence). The CDR3 extends over 15 amino acids. The CDR3 reads CASSLIGTPQETQYF. The CDR3 nucleotides read TGTGCCAGCAGTTTAATAGGGACACCACAAGAGACCCAGTACTTC.

For the CDR3, the DNA is TGTGCCAGCAGTGACGCAGTGGTTAATTCACCCCTCCACTTT. It codes for CASSDAVVNSPLHF. The V call is TRBV2, the J call TRBJ1-6; unclear D gene. CDR1 is SNHLY and CDR2 is FYNNEI in the germline V gene. The CDR3 is 14 residues long. The V end was cut by 3 bases, the J end by 6 bases, with 9 bases between.

This clone appeared once. This chain joins TRBV6-5 and TRBJ1-3; TRBD1 is a possible D gene (5 bases). The CDR3 runs to 16 residues. CDR1 and CDR2 from the germline V gene are MNHEY and SVGAGI. V was cut by 3 bases and J by 4 bases, with 16 bases left in between. CDR3 in amino acids: CASSYTRRTSGNTIYF. For the CDR3, the DNA is TGTGCCAGCAGTTATACCAGACGGACATCCGGAAACACCATATATTTT.

J is TRBJ2-1 and V is TRBV9, with TRBD1 matching over 8 bases. CDR1 SGDLS and CDR2 YYNGEE come from the germline V gene. There are 14 residues in the CDR3. V gave up 3 bases and J gave up 7 bases; unmatched junction bases: 6. The DNA of the CDR3 is TGTGCCAGCAGCGATGGGACAGGCTTGAATGAGCAGTTCTTC. This encodes CASSDGTGLNEQFF.

The chain carries TRBV5-6 and TRBJ1-2, with TRBD1 as a possible D gene (6 bases). Germline CDR1 and CDR2: SGHDT and YYEEEE. The CDR3 contains 13 residues. V was trimmed by 7 bases and J by 7 bases, leaving 17 bases between them. CDR3 residues: CASRKDRSGGYTF. CDR3 coding DNA: TGTGCCAGCCGGAAGGACAGAAGCGGTGGCTACACCTTC. Combining the CDR3 with reference TRBV5-6 and TRBJ1-2 gives the whole variable domain DAGVTQSPTHLIKTRGQQVTLRCSPKSGHDTVSWYQQALGQGPQFIFQYYEEEERQRGNFPDRFSGHQFPNYSSELNVNALLLGDSALYLCASRKDRSGGYTFGSGTRLTVV.

The chain carries TRBV6-2 or TRBV6-3 and TRBJ2-1, with D perhaps TRBD1 (6 bases). Trimming took off 0 bases at V and 3 bases at J, with 12 bases between the two ends. This CDR3 comprises 16 residues. Germline V gene data show CDR1 as MNHEY and CDR2 as SVGEGT. The DNA for the CDR3 is TGTGCCAGCAGTTACTCCTCGGGACAACTCTACAATGAGCAGTTCTTC. It yields the protein CASSYSSGQLYNEQFF.